Sequencing of this TCR beta chain was carried out in a study of breast tumors, draining lymph nodes, adjacent tissues. Axillary draining lymph nodes of breast cancer patients supplied the node samples. From the multiplex PCR reads, TCRdb called clonotypes with MiXCR, one entry per CDR3 protein. Here the sample spans some 100,000 distinct CDR3 sequences, about 20% being singletons. General study results and limits: Compared with basal-like, luminal-like tumors shared significantly more repertoire with nontumor tissue.

Germline CDR1 is LNHDA and CDR2 is SQIVND (reference sequence). With 11 bases clipped from V and 12 bases from J, the junction kept 21 bases outside the gene matches. CDR3 size: 15 residues. Remarks on this clonotype: Its antigen is still unknown.

This chain connects TRBV19 to TRBJ2-1, with TRBD1 identical over 8 bases. The TCR sequence derives from a female donor with breast cancer. Some clones in this sample may be carry-over from other donors' samples. Sequenced material: axillary lymph node tissue. The CDR3 loop is CACTLRQGAFYGQFF. CDR3 DNA: TGTGCCTGTACCCTCCGGCAGGGGGCTTTCTATGGGCAGTTCTTC.